This T cell receptor beta chain was recovered during a study of cytomegalovirus exposure and HLA in healthy donors. CDR3 length: 13 residues. The germline V and J ends were trimmed by 6 bases and 9 bases, with 15 bases remaining between them. Germline V gene lookup returns CDR1 MDHEN and CDR2 SYDVKM. PCR used 60 Vbeta primers and 13 Jbeta primers. The repertoire was sequenced with immunoSEQ multiplex PCR; TCRdb's copy has only in-frame clones and lacks some. The sample contains 95,000 to 110,000 clones, approximately 79% of which appear only once. What was sequenced was PBMCs. The sequence derives from a man between 50 and 59 years old in good health and CMV-seropositive. V gene TRBV28 combines with J gene TRBJ2-1; perhaps TRBD2 as D (6 bases). Here the CDR3 reads CASRRTGGGEQFF. The DNA of the CDR3 is TGTGCCAGCAGGAGGACTGGGGGAGGTGAGCAGTTCTTC.